This T cell receptor beta chain was profiled in a study of response to subunit inactivated influenza vaccine. Study-wide findings and caveats: Authors suggested few new T cells are recruited by each seasonal influenza vaccination.

This clonotype was detected ten times or more. Its antigen is as yet unknown. TCRdb re-called the RT-PCR reads through MiXCR, storing one row per CDR3 protein. The sample lists around 300,000 distinct CDR3 sequences, 20% to 25% occurring once. The CDR3 totals 12 residues. Trimming removed 3 bases from V and 4 bases from J, with 6 bases in between. Germline V gene lookup returns CDR1 ENHRY and CDR2 SYGVKD. The chain uses TRBV10-3 and TRBJ1-2; D gene uncertain. This receptor was taken from a man between 50 and 75 years old who received an inactivated influenza vaccine. The starting material was PBMCs from blood, obtained approximately 20 months after vaccination. The CDR3 DNA reads TGTGCCATCAGTGATGGGATCTATGGCTACACCTTC. This encodes CAISDGIYGYTF.